These 30 T cell receptor beta chains share one sample of origin, sequenced in a study of CXCR3-negative and CXCR3-positive naive CD8 T cells. Study conclusions and caveats: CXCR3-expressing naive cells carried TRB CDR3s more hydrophobic than those of CXCR3-negative naive cells.

Via 5' RACE with UMI labels, TRB cDNA libraries were prepared. TCRdb re-called the 5' RACE reads and shows each CDR3 protein once, DNA omitted. In all, the sample yields about 84,000 distinct CDR3 sequences. Which antigens these TCRs recognize remains unknown. Sequencing was performed on naive CXCR3+ CD8+ T cells from blood. The subset is: CD45RO-CCR7+CD27+CD95- naive CD8+ T cells expressing CXCR3 (TNR3+). Receptor source: a human donor in good health. Some clones in this sample may be carry-over from other donors' samples.

The CDR3 reads CASSLSATEQYF. The genes are TRBV12-3 or TRBV12-4 and TRBJ2-7. The CDR3 runs 12 residues.

The V and J genes are TRBV20-1 and TRBJ2-7; TCRdb's D call of TRBD2 is untestable without DNA. There are 16 residues in the CDR3. From germline, CDR1 is DFQATT and CDR2 SNEGSKA (reference sequence). This CDR3 reads CSANYFVGEEWNEQYF.

The CDR3 region is CSVEAGGGNEQFF. This chain uses TRBV29-1 with TRBJ2-1; there is no DNA to check the TCRdb D call of TRBD1. CDR3 size: 13 residues. Germline assignment: CDR1 SQVTM and CDR2 ANQGSEA.

The chain uses TRBV5-1 and TRBJ2-6; the TCRdb D gene call, TRBD1, has no DNA to confirm it. This CDR3 has 14 amino acids. Germline assignment: CDR1 SGHRS and CDR2 YFSETQ. CDR3 amino acids: CASRDSSGANVLTF.

J is TRBJ2-2 and V is TRBV4-3; TCRdb gives TRBD1 as the D gene, but with no DNA this cannot be confirmed. Germline V CDR1 and CDR2: LGHNA, YSLEER. The CDR3 contains 18 residues. The CDR3 reads CASSQDRGGRMNTGELFF.

The chain couples TRBV29-1 to TRBJ2-6. Germline V gives CDR1 SQVTM, CDR2 ANQGSEA. The CDR3 length is 16 residues. CDR3 sequence reads: CSVEDDSASGANVLTF.

This chain connects TRBV5-1 to TRBJ2-3; the D gene TCRdb calls, TRBD1, cannot be checked with no DNA. Germline V CDR1 and CDR2: SGHRS, YFSETQ. CDR3 length equals 14 residues. CDR3 residues: CASSLGQGADTQYF.

This chain uses TRBV27 with TRBJ1-1; TCRdb lists TRBD1, though no DNA is available to test this call. The CDR3 has 14 amino acids. CDR1 is MNHEY, CDR2 SMNVEV, per germline (reference sequence). Here the CDR3 reads CASTRLQGNTEAFF.

CDR3 amino acids: CASSPGQTSTDTQYF. The chain combines TRBV5-5 with TRBJ2-3; the TCRdb call, TRBD1, lacks DNA for checking. Germline loops: CDR1 SGHKS, CDR2 YYEKEE (reference sequence). CDR3 size: 15 residues.

The chain couples TRBV5-6 to TRBJ2-5; the TRBD2 assignment by TCRdb is unverifiable without DNA. Germline V gene data show CDR1 as SGHDT and CDR2 as YYEEEE. The CDR3 is 16 residues long. CDR3: CASSFWGGSQLQTQYF. Using reference TRBV5-6 and TRBJ2-5 for the parts outside the CDR3, the full variable domain is DAGVTQSPTHLIKTRGQQVTLRCSPKSGHDTVSWYQQALGQGPQFIFQYYEEEERQRGNFPDRFSGHQFPNYSSELNVNALLLGDSALYLCASSFWGGSQLQTQYFGPGTRLLVL.

V usage is TRBV4-3 and J usage is TRBJ2-5; there is no DNA to check the TCRdb D call of TRBD2. Germline CDR1 LGHNA, CDR2 YSLEER. This CDR3 contains 15 residues. This CDR3 is CASTPGLSDQETQYF.

V and J are TRBV20-1 and TRBJ2-7; TCRdb designates TRBD2, a call that cannot be tested without DNA. This CDR3 is built from 13 residues. Germline lookup yields CDR1 DFQATT and CDR2 SNEGSKA (reference sequence). CDR3 residues: CSASEDYGYEQYF.

Here the CDR3 reads CASSPGTGPYEQYF. The J gene is TRBJ2-7, the V gene TRBV3-1; TCRdb designates TRBD1, a call that cannot be tested without DNA. The CDR3 totals 14 residues. Germline V gives CDR1 LGHDT, CDR2 YNNKEL (reference sequence).

The chain employs TRBV20-1 and TRBJ2-7; lacking DNA, the TRBD2 call made by TCRdb goes unchecked. The CDR3 runs to 15 residues. Germline V CDR1 and CDR2: DFQATT, SNEGSKA (reference sequence). The CDR3 loop reads CSAPFPAGGLYEQYF.

This chain uses TRBV4-2 with TRBJ2-7; there is no DNA to check the TCRdb D call of TRBD2. CDR1 is LGHNA, CDR2 YNFKEQ, per germline. CDR3 length: 15 amino acids. CDR3 residues: CASSQEGLAPLEQYF.

The rearrangement links TRBV7-9 to TRBJ2-7; checking the TCRdb D call of TRBD2 is not possible without DNA. Germline V CDR1 and CDR2: SEHNR, FQNEAQ (reference sequence). There are 16 residues in the CDR3. CDR3 region: CASSPVEGVLLYEQYF.

V usage is TRBV28 and J usage is TRBJ2-7. Germline V CDR1 and CDR2: MDHEN, SYDVKM. This CDR3 comprises 11 residues. The CDR3 loop reads CASKSSYEQYF.

The chain links TRBV15 to TRBJ2-7. The CDR3 loop spans 15 amino acids. Germline lookup yields CDR1 LNHNV and CDR2 YYDKDF (reference sequence). The CDR3 protein is CATSREVQVSYEQYF.

The rearrangement joins TRBV7-9 to TRBJ1-2. This CDR3 spans 13 amino acids. Germline CDR1 is SEHNR and CDR2 is FQNEAQ (reference sequence). Here the CDR3 reads CASSSELRSGYTF.

The chain uses TRBV6-5 and TRBJ2-3; the D call of TRBD1 rests on TCRdb alone, since no DNA is present to check it. Germline V gene lookup returns CDR1 MNHEY and CDR2 SVGAGI. This CDR3 region has 14 residues. The chain's CDR3 is CATTPGQGPDTQYF.

The chain joins TRBV7-9 to TRBJ2-7. Germline assignment: CDR1 SEHNR and CDR2 FQNEAQ (reference sequence). This CDR3 is 12 amino acids long. The CDR3: CASSTTKDEQYF.

V and J are TRBV29-1 and TRBJ2-1; TCRdb names TRBD2, which stays unverified in the absence of DNA. The CDR3 is 14 amino acids. Germline CDR1 SQVTM, CDR2 ANQGSEA. The CDR3 protein is CSVEEGKPSGEQFF.

The genes are TRBV29-1 and TRBJ2-2. In germline, CDR1 is SQVTM, CDR2 ANQGSEA. The CDR3 length is 13 residues. CDR3 region: CSVLKANTGELFF.

The rearrangement links TRBV28 to TRBJ2-7; TCRdb calls TRBD1, which cannot be checked without DNA. The CDR3 spans 15 residues. CDR1 MDHEN and CDR2 SYDVKM come from the germline V gene. The CDR3 spells CASSLPGRATYEQYF.

This chain uses TRBV27 with TRBJ2-3; the TCRdb D gene call, TRBD2, has no DNA to confirm it. CDR1 and CDR2 from the germline V gene are MNHEY and SMNVEV (reference sequence). CDR3 size: 15 residues. The CDR3 protein is CASGDSGSGTDTQYF.

The chain couples TRBV29-1 to TRBJ2-5; TCRdb calls TRBD1, which cannot be checked without DNA. The CDR3 spans 14 residues. Per germline, CDR1 SQVTM and CDR2 ANQGSEA. The CDR3 sequence is CSVVGTGVEETQYF.

The chain links TRBV7-9 to TRBJ2-7; TCRdb's D call, TRBD1, is unchecked because there is no DNA. CDR1 SEHNR and CDR2 FQNEAQ come from the germline V gene (reference sequence). The CDR3 is 14 amino acids. CDR3: CASSPPRQDNEQYF.

This chain connects TRBV7-3 to TRBJ1-1; absent DNA, TCRdb's TRBD1 call cannot be checked. The length of the CDR3 is 17 residues. Germline V gene data show CDR1 as SGHTA and CDR2 as FQGTGA. The CDR3 reads CASSPVPGAFRNTEAFF.

The chain is built from TRBV4-1 and TRBJ2-3; TCRdb indicates TRBD1, and absent DNA this call remains unverified. This CDR3 spans 17 amino acids. Germline V gene data show CDR1 as MGHRA and CDR2 as YSYEKL. CDR3 protein: CASSHSPGQGTSDTQYF.

J is TRBJ2-7 and V is TRBV7-9; absent DNA, TCRdb's TRBD1 call cannot be checked. This CDR3 region has 12 residues. Germline loops: CDR1 SEHNR, CDR2 FQNEAQ (reference sequence). This chain's CDR3 is CASSTPGYEQYF.